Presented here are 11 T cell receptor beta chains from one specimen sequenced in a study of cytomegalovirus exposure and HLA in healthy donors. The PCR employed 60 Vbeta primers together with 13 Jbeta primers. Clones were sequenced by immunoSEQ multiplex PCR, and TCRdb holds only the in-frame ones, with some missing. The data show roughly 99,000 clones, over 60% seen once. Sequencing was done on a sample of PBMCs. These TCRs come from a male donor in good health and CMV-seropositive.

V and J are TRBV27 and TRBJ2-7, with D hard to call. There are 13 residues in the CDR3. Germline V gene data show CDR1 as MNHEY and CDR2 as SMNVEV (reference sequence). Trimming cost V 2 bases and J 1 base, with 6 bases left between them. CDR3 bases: TGTGCCAGCAGTTTAATCCTATCCTACGAGCAGTACTTC. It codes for CASSLILSYEQYF.

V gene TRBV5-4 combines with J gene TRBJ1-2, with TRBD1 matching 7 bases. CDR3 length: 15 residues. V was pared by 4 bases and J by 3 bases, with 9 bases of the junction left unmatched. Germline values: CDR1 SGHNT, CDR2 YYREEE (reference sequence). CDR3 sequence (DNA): TGTGCCAGCAGCGCAAGTAACAGGGGTTACTATGGCTACACCTTC. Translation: CASSASNRGYYGYTF.

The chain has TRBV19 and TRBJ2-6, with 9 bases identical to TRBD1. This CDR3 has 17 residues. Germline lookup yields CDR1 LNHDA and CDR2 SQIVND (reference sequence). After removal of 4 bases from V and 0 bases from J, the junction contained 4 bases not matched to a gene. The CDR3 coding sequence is TGTGCCAGTAGTACCACAGGGGGCGGCTCTGGGGCCAACGTCCTGACTTTC. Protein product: CASSTTGGGSGANVLTF.

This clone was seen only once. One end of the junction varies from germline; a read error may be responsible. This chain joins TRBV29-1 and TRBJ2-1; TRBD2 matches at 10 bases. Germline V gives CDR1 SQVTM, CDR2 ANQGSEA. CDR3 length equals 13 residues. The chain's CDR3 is CSVVEGLAGEELF. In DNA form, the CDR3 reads TGCAGCGTTGTCGAAGGGCTAGCGGGGGAAGAACTCTTC.

CDR3 loop: CASSPGQGRGYGYTF. The DNA for the CDR3 is TGTGCCAGCAGCCCGGGACAGGGGCGAGGCTATGGCTACACCTTC. The chain recombines TRBV7-9 with TRBJ1-2, with 10 bases matching TRBD1. J lost 4 bases, V lost 5 bases, and 7 bases had no gene match. This CDR3 spans 15 amino acids. Germline V gives CDR1 SEHNR, CDR2 FQNEAQ (reference sequence).

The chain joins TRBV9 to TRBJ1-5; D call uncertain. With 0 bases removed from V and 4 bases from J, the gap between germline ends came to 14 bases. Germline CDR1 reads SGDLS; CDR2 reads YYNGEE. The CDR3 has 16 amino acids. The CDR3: CASSVGLTPINQPQHF. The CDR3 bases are TGTGCCAGCAGCGTAGGATTAACACCCATTAATCAGCCCCAGCATTTT.

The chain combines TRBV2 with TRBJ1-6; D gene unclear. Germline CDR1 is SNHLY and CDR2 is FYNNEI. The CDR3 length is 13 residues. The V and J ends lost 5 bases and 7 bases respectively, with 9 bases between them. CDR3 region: CASSSRQNSPLHF. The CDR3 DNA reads TGTGCCAGCAGTAGTCGACAAAATTCACCCCTCCACTTT.

The CDR3 sequence is CASSYASGGYGYTF. The CDR3, as DNA: TGTGCCAGCAGTTACGCCTCAGGGGGGTATGGCTACACCTTC. The rearrangement uses TRBV6-5 and TRBJ1-2; 7 bases line up with TRBD1. V lost 2 bases to trimming and J lost 5 bases; unmatched junction nucleotides: 5. The CDR3 contains 14 residues. In germline, CDR1 is MNHEY, CDR2 SVGAGI.

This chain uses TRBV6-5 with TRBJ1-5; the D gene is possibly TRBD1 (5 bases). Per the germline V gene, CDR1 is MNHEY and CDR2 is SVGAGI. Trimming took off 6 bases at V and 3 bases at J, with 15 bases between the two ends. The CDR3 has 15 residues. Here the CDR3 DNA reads TGTGCCAGCAGCAAGGGAATAGGGGCCAATCAGCCCCAGCATTTT. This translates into CASSKGIGANQPQHF.

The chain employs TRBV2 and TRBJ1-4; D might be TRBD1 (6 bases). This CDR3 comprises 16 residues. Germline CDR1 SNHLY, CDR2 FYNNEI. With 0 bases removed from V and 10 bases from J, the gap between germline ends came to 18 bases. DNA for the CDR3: TGTGCCAGCAGTGAAGCAGGCCCCCAGACAGGAGGAAAACTGTTTTTT. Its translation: CASSEAGPQTGGKLFF.

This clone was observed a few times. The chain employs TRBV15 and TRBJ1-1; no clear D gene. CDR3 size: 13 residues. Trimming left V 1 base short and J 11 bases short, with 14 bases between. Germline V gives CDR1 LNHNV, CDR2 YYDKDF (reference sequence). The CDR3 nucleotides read TGTGCCACCAGCAGAGTTGAGACGACTTCGGCTTTCTTT. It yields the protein CATSRVETTSAFF.